This TCR beta chain came from a study of cytomegalovirus exposure and HLA in healthy donors. A multiplex PCR was run with 60 Vbeta primers and 13 Jbeta primers. Assay used: immunoSEQ multiplex PCR; TCRdb lists only in-frame clones, some missing. Of 150,000 to 200,000 clones in the sample, more than 75% were seen once. The V end was cut by 3 bases, the J end by 7 bases, with 13 bases between. CDR1 and CDR2 (germline): LNHDA, SQIVND (reference sequence). The length of the CDR3 is 13 residues. Findings of the study overall: Per published accounts, TCR beta sequences correctly predicted the HLA-A and HLA-B alleles of most subjects. Accounts indicate the classifier identified cytomegalovirus status with strong specificity and sensitivity. The productive fraction for most TCR beta V segments was about 87% or about 30% in an earlier analysis.

In its sample, this clone was seen a few times. Its target is not known. Sequencing used PBMCs. This TCR was sampled from a woman under 30 in good health and CMV-seronegative. The chain uses TRBV19 and TRBJ2-7; D unclear. This chain's CDR3 is CASSISAGQEQYF. The CDR3 DNA is TGTGCCAGTAGTATCTCGGCTGGGCAAGAGCAGTACTTC.